The clone carrying this T cell receptor (beta chain) was counted only a few times. The antigen remains undetermined. Indicated time point: sample taken at primary tumor resection. A total of 72 untreated early-stage non-small cell lung cancer patients served as donors. No cells were sorted before sequencing. The whole RNA sequenced was extracted from tumor, nontumor lung or frozen PBMC. These data are taken from a study of spatial heterogeneity in lung cancer. Overall study results and limits: Within tumors, counts of expanded alpha and beta TCRs tracked tumor mutation counts. In tumor T cells, estimated coverage reached roughly 7% for alpha chains and more than 11% for beta chains.

The germline V and J ends were trimmed by 7 bases and 4 bases, with 16 bases remaining between them. The CDR3 is 13 residues long. CDR1 and CDR2 (germline): SQVTM, ANQGSEA. MiXCR, run by TCRdb on the 5' RACE reads, gives a single entry per CDR3 protein. The sample comprises 15,000 or so distinct CDR3 sequences, approximately 4.5% of which are singletons, and approximately 20% rests with the top ten. The material sequenced was lung tumor tissue, taken at surgery. The origin of this receptor is a female donor with early-stage non-small cell lung cancer. The chain uses TRBV29-1 and TRBJ2-5; no firm D call. CDR3 protein: CSDVGIDGETQYF. The CDR3 DNA reads as TGCAGCGACGTGGGTATAGATGGAGAGACCCAGTACTTC.